The 23 T cell receptor beta chains presented below share a single source sample, sequenced in a study of human T cells and chemical hapten exposure. MiXCR, applied by TCRdb to the RACE reads, yields one record per CDR3 protein. This table has approximately 100,000 distinct CDR3 sequences, roughly 9.6% appearing once. Time point: patch test 1, 2 weeks after DPC sensitization. Treatment of the sample: therapeutic diphenylcyclopropenone sensitization with weekly scalp DPC. The source material was whole blood, sampled in connection with sensitization to the hapten diphenylcyclopropenone (DPC). Receptor source: a woman between 35 and 50 years old with alopecia areata. Some clones in this sample may be carry-over from other donors' samples.

This clonotype was seen a few times. The chain joins TRBV18 to TRBJ2-1; unclear D gene. Germline V CDR1 and CDR2: KGHSH, LQKENI. This CDR3 spans 14 amino acids. The V and J ends lost 4 bases and 2 bases respectively, with 9 bases between them. CDR3 in amino acids: CASSRPEAYNEQFF. The CDR3 coding sequence is TGTGCCAGCTCACGACCAGAGGCCTACAATGAGCAGTTCTTC.

This clonotype has only a few counts. The J gene is TRBJ1-1, the V gene TRBV29-1; D gene uncertain. V was clipped by 5 bases and J by 6 bases, with 10 bases between them. CDR1 and CDR2 (germline): SQVTM, ANQGSEA. The CDR3 contains 11 residues. The CDR3 loop is CSVYAHPEAFF. CDR3 DNA: TGCAGCGTTTACGCCCACCCTGAAGCTTTCTTT. Using reference TRBV29-1 and TRBJ1-1 for the parts outside the CDR3, the full variable domain is SAVISQKPSRDICQRGTSLTIQCQVDSQVTMMFWYRQQPGQSLTLIATANQGSEATYESGFVIDKFPISRPNLTFSTLTVSNMSPEDSSIYLCSVYAHPEAFFGQGTRLTVV.

This clonotype was seen many times. The genes are TRBV10-3 and TRBJ2-7, with D maybe TRBD1 (5 bases). In germline, CDR1 is ENHRY, CDR2 SYGVKD. CDR3 length equals 16 residues. V was clipped by 4 bases and J by 0 bases, with 16 bases between them. CDR3 sequence reads: CAISGGQILNSYEQYF. CDR3 DNA sequence: TGTGCCATCAGTGGGGGCCAGATTCTTAACTCCTACGAGCAGTACTTC.

This clonotype has just a few counts. The rearrangement uses TRBV13 and TRBJ2-2, with D unclear. With 5 bases removed from V and 4 bases from J, the gap between germline ends came to 11 bases. The CDR3 extends over 14 amino acids. CDR1 is PRHDT, CDR2 FYEKMQ, per germline (reference sequence). The CDR3 protein is CASSPRRTTGELFF. The DNA for the CDR3 is TGTGCCAGCAGCCCCAGGCGGACCACCGGGGAGCTGTTTTTT.

This clonotype was observed at least ten times. The chain carries TRBV11-2 and TRBJ2-3; no firm D call. V gave up 6 bases and J gave up 1 base, with 14 bases separating them. This CDR3 has 15 amino acids. Germline values: CDR1 SGHAT, CDR2 FQNNGV. The CDR3 nucleotides read TGTGCCAGCAGATCGACCCTCCTCCGCACAGATACGCAGTATTTT. Translated: CASRSTLLRTDTQYF.

This clonotype has a handful of counts. This chain uses TRBV7-2 with TRBJ2-7, with D tentatively TRBD2 (6 bases). The CDR3 runs 16 residues. V was cut by 5 bases and J by 4 bases, with 21 bases left in between. CDR1 is SGHTA and CDR2 is FQGNSA in the germline V gene. CDR3 bases: TGTGCCAGCAGCCCCCGTGGTGGGACCGGAGGGTACGAGCAGTACTTC. Its translation is CASSPRGGTGGYEQYF.

V usage is TRBV10-1 and J usage is TRBJ1-1; D uncertain. CDR1 is WNHNN and CDR2 is SYGVQD in the germline V gene (reference sequence). V gave up 10 bases and J gave up 3 bases, with 21 bases separating them. This CDR3 is built from 15 residues. CDR3: CATPRPGIVDTEAFF. The CDR3 coding sequence is TGCGCCACCCCGCGGCCCGGGATCGTCGACACTGAAGCTTTCTTT.

The V call is TRBV6-2 or TRBV6-3, the J call TRBJ1-2; 12 bases align to TRBD1. The CDR3 has 16 residues. Germline assignment: CDR1 MNHEY and CDR2 SVGEGT. Trimming cost V 4 bases and J 4 bases; bases outside gene matches: 7. Here the CDR3 reads CASSSSGTGGIYGYTF. In nucleotides, the CDR3 is TGTGCCAGCAGTTCCTCCGGGACAGGGGGCATCTATGGCTACACCTTC.

As concerns this clonotype: One base away lies a much larger clone, so this may be a sequencing read error. The chain couples TRBV6-2 or TRBV6-3 to TRBJ2-5; D gene ambiguous. The V gene lost 6 bases and the J gene lost 0 bases, with 5 bases spanning the gap. The CDR3 totals 12 residues. In germline, CDR1 is MNHEY, CDR2 SVGEGT. CDR3 DNA sequence: TGTGCCAGCAGCCGGTACCAAGAGACCCAGTACTTC. It is translated as CASSRYQETQYF.

This clonotype appeared a few times. V gene TRBV6-2 or TRBV6-3 combines with J gene TRBJ2-3, with 10 bases fitting TRBD2. From germline, CDR1 is MNHEY and CDR2 SVGEGT. Trimming took 5 bases from V and 1 from J; bases not matched to a gene: 3. This CDR3 has 15 amino acids. The CDR3 here is CASSRLAGGTDTQYF. The CDR3, as DNA: TGTGCCAGCAGTAGACTAGCGGGCGGCACAGATACGCAGTATTTT.

The chain combines TRBV18 with TRBJ1-3; D is ambiguous. The length of the CDR3 is 14 residues. V lost 2 bases and J 0 bases, leaving 5 bases between the germline ends. Looked up from germline, CDR1 is KGHSH and CDR2 is LQKENI. The CDR3 is CASSPEGSGNTIYF. The CDR3 DNA reads as TGTGCCAGCTCACCAGAAGGCTCTGGAAACACCATATATTTT.

The chain has TRBV11-2 and TRBJ1-1; the match to TRBD1 covers 7 bases. Germline CDR1 and CDR2: SGHAT and FQNNGV. The CDR3 sequence is 14 residues long. V lost 5 bases, J lost 0 bases, and 3 bases stayed unmatched. CDR3 coding DNA: TGTGCCAGCAGCCCAGACAGGGTGAACACTGAAGCTTTCTTT. Translated, it gives CASSPDRVNTEAFF.

This clonotype was seen ten or more times. V gene TRBV12-3 or TRBV12-4 combines with J gene TRBJ2-1; 7 bases agree with TRBD1. The ends lost 3 bases at V and 2 bases at J; junction bases unmatched: 4. The CDR3 contains 15 residues. This CDR3 reads CASSFGDRPYNEQFF. The DNA for the CDR3 is TGTGCCAGCAGTTTCGGGGACAGACCCTACAATGAGCAGTTCTTC.

In its sample, this clonotype was seen once. The conserved phenylalanine or tryptophan is not found at the CDR3 terminus, so this likely reflects a read error. The chain recombines TRBV24-1 with TRBJ2-3; TRBD2 agrees at 14 bases. Germline-derived CDR1 and CDR2 are KGHDR and SFDVKD. The ends lost 3 bases at V and 5 bases at J; junction bases unmatched: 6. CDR3 length: 17 residues. CDR3 loop: CATSDPRLAGGRDTQYL. CDR3 coding DNA: TGTGCCACCAGTGATCCCAGACTAGCGGGGGGGCGAGATACGCAGTATCTT.

The chain couples TRBV9 to TRBJ2-1; 10 bases align to TRBD2. CDR1 is SGDLS and CDR2 is YYNGEE in the germline V gene. CDR3 length: 15 residues. Unmatched junction bases numbered 5, after V lost 0 bases and J lost 8 bases. In nucleotides, the CDR3 is TGTGCCAGCAGCGTAGAAGCGGGGGGGCGCTATGAGCAGTTCTTC. Translation: CASSVEAGGRYEQFF. Full variable domain (missing parts from reference TRBV9 and TRBJ2-1): DSGVTQTPKHLITATGQRVTLRCSPRSGDLSVYWYQQSLDQGLQFLIQYYNGEERAKGNILERFSAQQFPDLHSELNLSSLELGDSALYFCASSVEAGGRYEQFFGPGTRLTVL.

The table lists this clonotype with a few counts. This rearrangement joins TRBV11-3 to TRBJ2-7; D not certain. The CDR3 length is 14 residues. CDR1 is SGHNT and CDR2 is YENEEA in the germline V gene. Trimming pared 1 base from V and 7 bases from J, leaving 14 bases between. CDR3 coding DNA: TGTGCCAGCAGCTTAGTGCCCCTGTACAAGGAGCAGTACTTC. It is translated as CASSLVPLYKEQYF.

This clonotype was observed at least ten times. This CDR3 reads CSAKTGTTHLNEKLFF. The CDR3 nucleotides read TGCAGTGCTAAAACCGGGACAACCCATCTTAATGAAAAACTGTTTTTT. This chain uses TRBV20-1 with TRBJ1-4; D is possibly TRBD1 (6 bases). CDR3 length equals 16 residues. Germline V gene lookup returns CDR1 DFQATT and CDR2 SNEGSKA (reference sequence). Trimming left V 4 bases short and J 4 bases short, with 19 bases between.

This clonotype was seen at least ten times. The J gene is TRBJ1-5, the V gene TRBV6-5, with D possibly matching TRBD1 (5 bases). Germline CDR1 is MNHEY and CDR2 is SVGAGI. This CDR3 has 14 amino acids. Trimming cost V 6 bases and J 1 base, with 10 bases left between them. The CDR3 coding sequence is TGTGCCAGCAGACGCAGGGAAAGCAATCAGCCCCAGCATTTT. Translation gives CASRRRESNQPQHF.

This clonotype was recorded a few times. The rearrangement uses TRBV7-2 and TRBJ2-3; 14 bases fit TRBD2. In germline, CDR1 is SGHTA, CDR2 FQGNSA. The trim removed 5 bases at V and 6 bases at J, leaving 7 bases unmatched. This CDR3 spans 16 amino acids. The CDR3 nucleotides are TGTGCCAGCAGCCCACTGACTAGCGGGAGGGGGGATACGCAGTATTTT. Protein: CASSPLTSGRGDTQYF.

This chain uses TRBV7-2 with TRBJ2-3; 10 nucleotides match TRBD2. Trimming at V came to 3 bases and at J to 5 bases, leaving 5 bases not matched to a gene. The CDR3 is made up of 15 amino acids. CDR1 SGHTA and CDR2 FQGNSA come from the germline V gene. The CDR3 protein is CASSFQRGGQDTQYF. The CDR3 bases are TGTGCCAGCAGCTTCCAGCGGGGGGGCCAAGATACGCAGTATTTT.

The table lists this clonotype with a few counts. The chain links TRBV15 to TRBJ2-7; TRBD2 might be the D (6 bases). CDR3 size: 12 residues. V was shortened by 3 bases and J by 4 bases, with 7 bases between the two germline ends. The germline gives CDR1 LNHNV, CDR2 YYDKDF (reference sequence). The CDR3 DNA follows: TGTGCCACCAGCAGGGAGGGGTACGAGCAGTACTTC. This gives the protein CATSREGYEQYF. Together with reference TRBV15 and TRBJ2-7, the CDR3 gives the full variable domain: DAMVIQNPRYQVTQFGKPVTLSCSQTLNHNVMYWYQQKSSQAPKLLFHYYDKDFNNEADTPDNFQSRRPNTSFCFLDIRSPGLGDTAMYLCATSREGYEQYFGPGTRLTVT.

This clonotype was seen ten or more times. This chain connects TRBV20-1 to TRBJ2-7; unclear D gene. This CDR3 is built from 11 residues. The V gene lost 4 bases and the J gene lost 6 bases, with 10 bases spanning the gap. The germline gives CDR1 DFQATT, CDR2 SNEGSKA (reference sequence). The CDR3 loop reads CSAIPVIEQYF. CDR3 DNA sequence: TGCAGTGCTATTCCCGTCATCGAGCAGTACTTC.

A few counts support this clonotype. The rearrangement links TRBV5-5 to TRBJ2-7, with D possibly being TRBD1 (6 bases). This CDR3 is 13 amino acids long. V dropped 4 bases and J dropped 2 bases, with 10 bases sitting between them. Germline CDR1 SGHKS, CDR2 YYEKEE (reference sequence). CDR3 sequence: CASSGDITYEQYF. As DNA, the CDR3 is TGTGCCAGCAGCGGGGACATTACCTACGAGCAGTACTTC. Looking up the rest from reference TRBV5-5 and TRBJ2-7 gives the full variable domain: DAGVTQSPTHLIKTRGQQVTLRCSPISGHKSVSWYQQVLGQGPQFIFQYYEKEERGRGNFPDRFSARQFPNYSSELNVNALLLGDSALYLCASSGDITYEQYFGPGTRLTVT.